The 3 T cell receptor beta chains in this list originate from one sample, sequenced in a study of T-cell memory formation after mild COVID-19. TCRdb recomputed calls from the 5' RACE reads with MiXCR, one row per CDR3 protein. The sample lists approximately 240,000 distinct CDR3 sequences, about 16% seen once, with approximately 3.5% in the top ten. Specimen: PBMCs or a T cell subset sorted from them (not recorded which). The receptors were gathered from a man aged 18 to 30 who had mild COVID-19 (a few samples of this study predate the infection). Cell type and time point are not known.

This rearrangement joins TRBV20-1 to TRBJ1-6; D is undetermined. CDR1 is DFQATT and CDR2 is SNEGSKA in the germline V gene (reference sequence). The CDR3 has 12 residues. V was clipped by 6 bases and J by 8 bases, with 11 bases between them. The CDR3 loop reads CSAPHQDSPLHF. The CDR3 nucleotides read TGCAGTGCCCCCCATCAGGATTCACCCCTCCACTTT.

This clonotype was counted a few times. This chain connects TRBV6-5 to TRBJ2-7; perhaps TRBD1 as D (6 bases). Per the germline V gene, CDR1 is MNHEY and CDR2 is SVGAGI. This CDR3 has 14 residues. V lost 2 bases to trimming and J lost 3 bases, with 11 bases between them. The CDR3 DNA reads as TGTGCCAGCAGTTACCAGGGGACGGGCTACGAGCAGTACTTC. Amino acids: CASSYQGTGYEQYF.

The chain links TRBV4-1 to TRBJ2-1, with a tentative D call TRBD1 (6 bases). CDR1 and CDR2 (germline): MGHRA, YSYEKL. With 1 base removed from V and 9 bases from J, the gap between germline ends came to 16 bases. The CDR3 has 15 amino acids. CDR3 nucleotide sequence: TGCGCCAGCAGCCAAGGGGCAGGGGATTGGAGTGAGCAGTTCTTC. Protein: CASSQGAGDWSEQFF.